This TCR beta chain was identified during a study of beta chain features in type 1 diabetes. Study results and caveats: TCRB CDR3 length was moderately but significantly reduced in all four CD4+ subsets of Type 1 diabetes patients. In the patient group, naive, central memory and Treg TCRB repertoires seemed more alike than in the healthy donor group.

Regarding this clone: Its antigen is undetermined.

V trimming: 2 bases; J trimming: 9 bases; junction bases outside the gene matches: 9. CDR3 length: 15 amino acids. Investigators reverse transcribed all isolated RNA, so they sequenced expressed TCRB transcripts. It was found that naive, central memory and regulatory T cell samples averaged about 3.5 million reads. Sequenced by immunoSEQ multiplex PCR; TCRdb stores in-frame clones only, minus some. This table has under 350,000 clones, 24% appearing once. The receptor was derived from a woman aged 30 to 39 with type 1 diabetes. Specimen: naive CD4+ T cells from blood. The chain couples TRBV23-1 to TRBJ2-5, with 10 bases that match TRBD1. TRBV23-1 carries the ORF label, with uncertain function. The CDR3 region is CASSQPSGTGEAQYF. DNA for the CDR3: TGCGCCAGCAGTCAACCTTCCGGGACAGGGGAGGCCCAGTACTTC.